This paragraph covers one T cell receptor (beta chain) sequence. This sample was taken from a study of Ad26.COV2.S vaccination and SARS-CoV-2 variants. About the study: In the study, Ad26.COV2.S was injected intramuscularly once, or twice 56 days apart.

Treatment defined: roughly 19 received Ad26.COV2.S at low or high dose, single or two shots; 5 received placebo; per-sample allocation not given. Each sample was drawn 63 days after the first injection (of vaccine or placebo). V was clipped by 8 bases and J by 0 bases, with 14 bases between them. CDR3 size: 16 residues. Germline loops: CDR1 LNHNV, CDR2 YYDKDF (reference sequence). The repertoire was sequenced with immunoSEQ multiplex PCR; TCRdb's copy has only in-frame clones and lacks some. The sample comprises a few hundred thousand clones, over 75% of which are singletons, and 3.5% to 4% rests with the top ten.

The chain carries TRBV15 and TRBJ2-6, with D unresolved. The specimen comprised peripheral blood, sampled in a trial of Ad26.COV2.S vaccine versus placebo. This clonotype was obtained from a person between 18 and 65 years old who received the Ad26.COV2.S COVID-19 vaccine or a placebo. This CDR3 is CATSPGSGSGANVLTF. The DNA for the CDR3 is TGTGCCACCTCACCAGGCAGTGGCTCTGGGGCCAACGTCCTGACTTTC.